These T cell receptor beta chains were read from a single sample in a study of cytomegalovirus exposure and HLA in healthy donors. Using immunoSEQ multiplex PCR, the repertoire was profiled, and TCRdb retains in-frame clones only, with some absent. This table holds tens of thousands of clones. Sequencing input: PBMCs. The receptors shown here come from a man in his fifties or sixties in good health and CMV-seronegative. Both conserved end residues are part of each CDR3. The order of the fields is J gene, V gene, CDR3 protein.

TRBJ2-5	TRBV4-2	CASSQGSQGGQETQYF
TRBJ2-1	TRBV30	CAWSVASGGAYEQFF
TRBJ2-7	TRBV4-1	CASSFRLAGYEQYF
-	TRBV6-6	CASPRFASAAPNEQYF
TRBJ2-7	TRBV6-6	CASGRDRVIYEQYF
TRBJ1-5	TRBV5-1	CASSSGQEGQPQHF
TRBJ2-7	TRBV7-6	CASRELAGAAYEQYF
TRBJ2-7	TRBV9	CASSSRDTSYEQYF
TRBJ2-7	TRBV9	CASSVHREGEQYF
TRBJ1-1	TRBV18	CASSPRATLNTEAFF
TRBJ1-4	TRBV7-2	CASSPGGGTNEKLFF
TRBJ2-1	TRBV4-1	CASSQVYLAGGYNEQFF
TRBJ2-7	TRBV5-4	CASSSLAGGVYEQYF
TRBJ1-5	TRBV2	CASSLDTYQPQHF
TRBJ1-1	TRBV6-5	CASSFRENTEAFF
TRBJ2-7	TRBV23-1	CASSRVRGAYEQYF
TRBJ2-7	TRBV11-1	CASSNREGTYEQYF
TRBJ2-3	TRBV5-1	CASSGGASGGSDTQYF
TRBJ2-5	TRBV7-9	CASSLPGGGETQYF
TRBJ1-1	TRBV6-1	CASSDGPRHSVDTEAFF
-	TRBV4-3	CASSQDQWGGYEQYF
TRBJ1-1	TRBV18	CASSPGRNTEAFF
TRBJ1-5	TRBV6-1	CASRTGGENQPQHF
TRBJ1-3	TRBV18	CASSPQVSRGNTIYF
TRBJ2-5	TRBV11-2	CASSLGAFGTDTGETQYF
TRBJ2-1	TRBV28	CASSLLAGGNNEQFF
TRBJ1-2	TRBV7-9	CASSPGQGGGYTF
TRBJ2-7	TRBV27	CASSLSGGGGSWYEQYF
TRBJ2-7	TRBV27	CASSNRDRGSYEQYF
TRBJ2-2	TRBV27	CASSLEDTNTGELFF
TRBJ1-5	TRBV13	CASSFGGSGQPQHF
TRBJ1-2	TRBV7-6	CASSLKGEGGGYTF
TRBJ2-7	TRBV5-1	CASSPRKGQGAYEQYF
TRBJ1-1	TRBV28	CASSLVGQGGRAFF
TRBJ2-3	TRBV11-2	CASSLGFRGAYTDTQYF
TRBJ2-3	TRBV7-3	CASSLQGPSTDTQYF
TRBJ2-5	TRBV6-5	CASSPGLAEETQYF